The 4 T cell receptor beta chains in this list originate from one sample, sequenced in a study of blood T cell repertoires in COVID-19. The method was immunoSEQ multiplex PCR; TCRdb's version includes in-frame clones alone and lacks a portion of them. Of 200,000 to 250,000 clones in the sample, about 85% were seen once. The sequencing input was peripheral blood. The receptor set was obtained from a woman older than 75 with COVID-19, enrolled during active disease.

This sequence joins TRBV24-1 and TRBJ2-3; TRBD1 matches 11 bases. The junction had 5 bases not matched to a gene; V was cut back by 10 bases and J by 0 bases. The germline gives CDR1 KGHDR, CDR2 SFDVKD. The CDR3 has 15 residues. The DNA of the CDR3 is TGTGCCACAGGGACAGGGGGTTGGAGCACAGATACGCAGTATTTT. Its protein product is CATGTGGWSTDTQYF.

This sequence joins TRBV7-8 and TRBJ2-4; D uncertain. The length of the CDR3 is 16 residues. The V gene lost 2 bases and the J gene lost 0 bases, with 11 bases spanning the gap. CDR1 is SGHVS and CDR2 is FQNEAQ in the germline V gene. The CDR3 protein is CASSLLRVGAKNIQYF. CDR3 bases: TGTGCCAGCAGCTTACTCCGAGTTGGAGCCAAAAACATTCAGTACTTC.

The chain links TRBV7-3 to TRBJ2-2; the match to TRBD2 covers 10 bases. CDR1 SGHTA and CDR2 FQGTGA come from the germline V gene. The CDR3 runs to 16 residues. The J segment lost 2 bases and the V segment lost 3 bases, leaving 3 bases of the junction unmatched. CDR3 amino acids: CASSFTSGVNTGELFF. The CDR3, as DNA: TGTGCCAGCAGCTTTACTAGCGGGGTCAACACCGGGGAGCTGTTTTTT.

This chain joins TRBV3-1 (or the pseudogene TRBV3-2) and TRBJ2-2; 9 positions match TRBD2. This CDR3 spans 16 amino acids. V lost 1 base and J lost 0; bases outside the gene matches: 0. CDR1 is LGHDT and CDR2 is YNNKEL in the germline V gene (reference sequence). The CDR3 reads CASSQGTSANTGELFF. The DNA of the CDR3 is TGTGCCAGCAGCCAAGGGACTAGCGCGAACACCGGGGAGCTGTTTTTT.